One and the same sample provided the 12 T cell receptor beta chains below, sequenced in a study of blood T cell repertoires in COVID-19. Here immunoSEQ multiplex PCR was the method, and the copy in TCRdb shows in-frame clones only, minus some. The sample includes approximately 240,000 clones, about 80% of them seen just once. Sequencing input: peripheral blood. These receptors came from a woman aged 60 to 75 with acute or convalescent COVID-19.

This rearrangement joins TRBV19 to TRBJ2-3, with 12 bases matching TRBD2. V lost 3 bases, J lost 2 bases, and 6 bases stayed unmatched. The CDR3 length is 17 residues. CDR1 LNHDA and CDR2 SQIVND come from the germline V gene (reference sequence). The CDR3 DNA follows: TGTGCCAGTAGTATCCCCCTAGCGGGGGGGACCACAGATACGCAGTATTTT. Protein product: CASSIPLAGGTTDTQYF.

The chain uses TRBV19 and TRBJ1-2; 7 bases are a match to TRBD1. CDR3 length: 13 amino acids. V lost 4 bases to trimming and J lost 4 bases; unmatched junction nucleotides: 3. Germline V gene lookup returns CDR1 LNHDA and CDR2 SQIVND (reference sequence). The CDR3 spells CASSTDRLYGYTF. The CDR3 DNA sequence: TGTGCCAGTAGTACGGACAGGCTCTATGGCTACACCTTC.

This sequence joins TRBV4-1 and TRBJ1-6; TRBD1 is a possible D gene (6 bases). V shed 3 bases and J shed 0 bases, with 15 bases lying between them. This CDR3 contains 18 residues. Germline CDR1 is MGHRA and CDR2 is YSYEKL. The CDR3 DNA sequence: TGCGCCAGCAGCCACCGTTGGACAGCCGTCTCCTATAATTCACCCCTCCACTTT. Translation: CASSHRWTAVSYNSPLHF.

A single count supports this clone. This rearrangement joins TRBV6-2 or TRBV6-3 to TRBJ2-7; D is possibly TRBD2 (6 bases). V was trimmed by 6 bases and J by 1 base, leaving 16 bases between them. CDR1 and CDR2 from the germline V gene are MNHEY and SVGEGT. The CDR3 loop spans 15 amino acids. The CDR3 loop reads CASSSNAAGSYEQYF. The CDR3 nucleotides are TGTGCCAGCAGCTCCAACGCGGCGGGGTCCTACGAGCAGTACTTC.

The genes are TRBV6-4 and TRBJ1-5; D is unresolved. Looked up from germline, CDR1 is MRHNA and CDR2 is SNTAGT. Trimming cost V 3 bases and J 8 bases, with 2 bases left between them. This CDR3 has 10 amino acids. The CDR3 spells CASSDKPQHF. The CDR3 DNA reads TGTGCCAGCAGTGATAAGCCCCAGCATTTT.

The J gene is TRBJ2-5, the V gene TRBV3-1 (or the pseudogene TRBV3-2); weak D call: TRBD2 (6 bases). Germline lookup yields CDR1 LGHDT and CDR2 YNNKEL (reference sequence). V lost 5 bases, J lost 5 bases, and 21 bases lay in between. This CDR3 region has 16 residues. CDR3 protein: CASSLRLGAFVETQYF. The CDR3 DNA reads TGTGCCAGCAGCTTAAGACTAGGAGCTTTCGTCGAGACCCAGTACTTC.

This CDR3 reads CASSRANRDGGYTF. In DNA form, the CDR3 reads TGTGCCAGCAGCCGGGCCAACAGGGACGGGGGCTACACCTTC. The chain couples TRBV7-9 to TRBJ1-2, with D possibly TRBD1 on 6 matching bases. Germline V CDR1 and CDR2: SEHNR, FQNEAQ (reference sequence). The germline V and J ends were trimmed by 5 bases and 8 bases, with 18 bases remaining between them. CDR3 size: 14 residues.

The CDR3 sequence: CAWSFSIDQPQHF. CDR3 sequence (DNA): TGTGCCTGGAGTTTTAGTATTGATCAGCCCCAGCATTTT. The rearrangement links TRBV30 to TRBJ1-5; D not certain. The length of the CDR3 is 13 residues. The V gene's germline CDR1 is GTSNPN and CDR2 SVGIG (reference sequence). The V gene lost 2 bases and the J gene lost 5 bases, with 10 bases spanning the gap.

The V gene is TRBV5-1, the J gene TRBJ1-6, with TRBD1 matching over 7 bases. This CDR3 region has 15 residues. Germline-derived CDR1 and CDR2 are SGHRS and YFSETQ. The J segment lost 5 bases and the V segment lost 4 bases, leaving 6 bases of the junction unmatched. CDR3 region: CASSKDRVNNSPLHF. The CDR3, as DNA: TGCGCCAGCAGCAAAGACAGGGTTAATAATTCACCCCTCCACTTT.

This rearrangement joins TRBV18 to TRBJ2-5, with TRBD1 identical over 7 bases. The germline V gene encodes CDR1 KGHSH and CDR2 LQKENI. The CDR3 spans 14 residues. Trimming cost V 2 bases and J 3 bases; bases outside gene matches: 3. The CDR3 reads CASSPFTGEETQYF. The CDR3 coding sequence is TGTGCCAGCTCACCATTTACAGGGGAAGAGACCCAGTACTTC.

The chain joins TRBV6-2 or TRBV6-3 to TRBJ1-2; no firm D call. Germline values: CDR1 MNHEY, CDR2 SVGEGT. V was clipped by 5 bases and J by 2 bases, with 12 bases between them. The CDR3 loop spans 14 amino acids. The chain's CDR3 is CASSGPGTNYGYTF. The CDR3 DNA is TGTGCCAGCAGTGGGCCAGGAACCAACTATGGCTACACCTTC.

This clone is a singleton in its sample. The V call is TRBV6-5, the J call TRBJ2-2; 8 nucleotides align to TRBD1. After removal of 6 bases from V and 7 bases from J, the junction contained 4 bases not matched to a gene. CDR1 is MNHEY, CDR2 SVGAGI, per germline. This CDR3 spans 13 amino acids. This CDR3 is CASRRTGHGELFF. In DNA form, the CDR3 reads TGTGCCAGCAGGAGGACAGGGCACGGGGAGCTGTTTTTT.